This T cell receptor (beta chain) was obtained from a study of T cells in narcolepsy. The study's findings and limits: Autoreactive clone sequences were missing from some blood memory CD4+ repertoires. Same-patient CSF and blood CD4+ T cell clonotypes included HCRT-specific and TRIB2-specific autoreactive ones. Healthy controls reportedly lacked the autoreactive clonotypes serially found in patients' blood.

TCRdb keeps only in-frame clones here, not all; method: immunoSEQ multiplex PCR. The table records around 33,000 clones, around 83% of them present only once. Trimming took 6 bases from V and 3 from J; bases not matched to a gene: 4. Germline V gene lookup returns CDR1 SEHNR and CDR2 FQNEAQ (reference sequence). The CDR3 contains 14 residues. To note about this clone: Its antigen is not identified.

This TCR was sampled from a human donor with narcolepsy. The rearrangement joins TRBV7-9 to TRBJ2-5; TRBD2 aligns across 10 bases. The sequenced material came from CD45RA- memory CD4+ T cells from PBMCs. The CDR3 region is CASSFGLAEETQYF. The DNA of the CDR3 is TGTGCCAGCAGTTTCGGACTAGCGGAAGAGACCCAGTACTTC.